The next 18 T cell receptor beta chains were all read from a single sample in a study of T cell repertoires in cytomegalovirus infection. One entry per CDR3 protein, called by TCRdb with MiXCR from the reads. The top ten clones hold around 2.4% of a sample with some 300,000 distinct CDR3 sequences, 9.6% of them seen once. The sequenced material came from PBMCs. All receptors derive from a human donor in good health (CMV status not recorded). Some clones in this sample may be carry-over from other donors' samples.

The chain employs TRBV11-3 and TRBJ1-1, with a weak D call TRBD1 (5 bases). Looked up from germline, CDR1 is SGHNT and CDR2 is YENEEA. The CDR3 is 12 residues long. V lost 4 bases, J lost 8 bases, and 11 bases lay in between. DNA of the CDR3: TGTGCCAGCAGCTCAGGGAATCGGGAAGCTTTCTTT. Translation: CASSSGNREAFF.

This clonotype was counted ten times or more. The V gene is TRBV5-6, the J gene TRBJ2-1; D gene uncertain. The V end was cut by 1 base, the J end by 4 bases, with 12 bases between. CDR1 and CDR2 (germline): SGHDT, YYEEEE. This CDR3 contains 15 residues. The CDR3 is CASSLSPGNYNEQFF. The CDR3 bases are TGTGCCAGCAGCTTGTCCCCCGGAAATTACAATGAGCAGTTCTTC.

About this clonotype itself: The junction and the germline gene differ at one end; a read error may be behind it. Here the CDR3 DNA reads TGTGCCAACAGTTATTCACACTACAATGAGCAGTTCTTC. It is translated as CANSYSHYNEQFF. The chain links TRBV6-6 to TRBJ2-1; unclear D gene. The germline V gene has CDR1 MNHNY and CDR2 SVGAGI (reference sequence). There are 13 residues in the CDR3.

This clonotype was detected many times. One end of the junction fails to match germline, which may point to a read error. The V gene is TRBV7-2, the J gene TRBJ2-3; D gene unclear. From germline, CDR1 is SGHTA and CDR2 FQGNSA. The CDR3 extends over 12 amino acids. The CDR3 loop reads CASSSAYHRVHF. CDR3 coding DNA: TGTGCCAGCAGTTCAGCCTATCATCGGGTCCATTTT.

The CDR3 region is CASSLVDSGANVLTF. CDR3 bases: TGTGCCAGCAGTTTAGTGGACTCTGGGGCCAACGTCCTGACTTTC. This rearrangement joins TRBV28 to TRBJ2-6, with D unresolved. The CDR3 contains 15 residues. Trimming shortened V by 2 bases and J by 0 bases, and 5 bases separated the two germline ends. Germline lookup yields CDR1 MDHEN and CDR2 SYDVKM.

This clonotype was counted at least ten times. This chain links TRBV7-2 with TRBJ2-1; D gene uncertain. The CDR3 contains 12 residues. From germline, CDR1 is SGHTA and CDR2 FQGNSA. The V and J ends lost 5 bases and 7 bases respectively, with 9 bases between them. The CDR3 DNA reads as TGTGCCAGCAGCCGAAGTAGGAATGAGCAGTTCTTC. This sequence encodes CASSRSRNEQFF. The full variable domain, rest sourced from reference TRBV7-2 and TRBJ2-1, is GAGVSQSPSNKVTEKGKDVELRCDPISGHTALYWYRQSLGQGLEFLIYFQGNSAPDKSGLPSDRFSAERTGGSVSTLTIQRTQQEDSAVYLCASSRSRNEQFFGPGTRLTVL.

This clonotype came up many times. V gene TRBV5-5 combines with J gene TRBJ2-7; 7 positions match TRBD2. The length of the CDR3 is 16 residues. Trimming took 5 bases from V and 4 from J; bases not matched to a gene: 15. Per germline, CDR1 SGHKS and CDR2 YYEKEE (reference sequence). CDR3 protein: CASRSSPGLNFYEQYV. The CDR3 region has the DNA TGTGCCAGCAGAAGCTCCCCGGGACTAAACTTTTACGAGCAGTACGTC.

The J gene is TRBJ2-3, the V gene TRBV19, with a possible D match to TRBD1 (5 bases). CDR1 LNHDA and CDR2 SQIVND come from the germline V gene (reference sequence). This CDR3 is built from 16 residues. V was pared by 8 bases and J by 0 bases, with 18 bases between. DNA of the CDR3: TGTGCCAGTCGGTTGGGGCAGCTCTCTAGCACAGATACGCAGTATTTT. This sequence encodes CASRLGQLSSTDTQYF.

This clonotype has ten or more counts. The chain joins TRBV7-9 to TRBJ1-1; TRBD1 is a possible D gene (5 bases). Germline loops: CDR1 SEHNR, CDR2 FQNEAQ (reference sequence). Trimming left V 5 bases short and J 4 bases short, with 8 bases between. CDR3 size: 12 residues. The CDR3 DNA sequence: TGTGCCAGCAGCGAGGGGCGCACTGAAGCTTTCTTT. Translated, it gives CASSEGRTEAFF. Supplemented by reference TRBV7-9 and TRBJ1-1, the full variable domain reads DTGVSQNPRHKITKRGQNVTFRCDPISEHNRLYWYRQTLGQGPEFLTYFQNEAQLEKSRLLSDRFSAERPKGSFSTLEIQRTEQGDSAMYLCASSEGRTEAFFGQGTRLTVV.

This clonotype was seen a handful of times. CDR3 loop: CASSLRTDLEAFF. Written as DNA, the CDR3 is TGTGCCAGCAGTCTTAGGACAGATCTTGAAGCTTTCTTT. The chain couples TRBV12-3 or TRBV12-4 to TRBJ1-1; perhaps TRBD1 as D (6 bases). The CDR3 has 13 residues. Trimming shortened V by 5 bases and J by 7 bases, and 14 bases separated the two germline ends.

This clonotype was detected ten times or more. The V gene is TRBV20-1, the J gene TRBJ1-6; D unresolved. Germline V gives CDR1 DFQATT, CDR2 SNEGSKA (reference sequence). V was cut by 1 base and J by 7 bases, with 11 bases left in between. The CDR3 runs 14 residues. The CDR3 DNA reads as TGCAGTGCTAGAGTCGGGGAATGGAATTCACCCCTCCACTTT. Encoded protein: CSARVGEWNSPLHF.

The sample holds a few counts of this clonotype. This rearrangement joins TRBV11-2 to TRBJ1-1; D unresolved. This CDR3 is built from 14 residues. Germline CDR1 SGHAT, CDR2 FQNNGV. V shed 6 bases and J shed 1 base, with 12 bases lying between them. Here the CDR3 reads CASRGDRENTEAFF. CDR3 bases: TGTGCCAGCAGAGGCGATAGAGAGAACACTGAAGCTTTCTTT.

The chain couples TRBV7-9 to TRBJ1-2; a possible D gene is TRBD1 (6 bases). V lost 2 bases and J lost 7, with 14 bases in between. The germline gives CDR1 SEHNR, CDR2 FQNEAQ (reference sequence). This CDR3 has 14 residues. This CDR3 reads CASSLPETGAGYTF. The CDR3 DNA follows: TGTGCCAGCAGCTTACCTGAGACAGGCGCTGGCTACACCTTC.

This sequence joins TRBV12-3 or TRBV12-4 and TRBJ2-5; 8 bases match TRBD2. CDR3 length: 14 residues. V lost 11 bases and J lost 4; bases outside the gene matches: 12. In nucleotides, the CDR3 is TGTGCCGGCGGGACCCCGGGACTAGGAGAGACCCAGTACTTC. It yields the protein CAGGTPGLGETQYF.

This clonotype appeared many times. The V call is TRBV6-2 or TRBV6-3, the J call TRBJ2-1, with 9 bases fitting TRBD2. The junction had 3 bases not matched to a gene; V was cut back by 2 bases and J by 7 bases. Looked up from germline, CDR1 is MNHEY and CDR2 is SVGEGT. This CDR3 has 14 residues. This chain's CDR3 is CASSYGLAGNEQFF. CDR3 bases: TGTGCCAGCAGTTACGGGCTAGCGGGGAATGAGCAGTTCTTC.

This clonotype was detected many times. The J gene is TRBJ2-1, the V gene TRBV4-1; no reliable D call. The germline V and J ends were trimmed by 4 bases and 8 bases, with 15 bases remaining between them. Per the germline V gene, CDR1 is MGHRA and CDR2 is YSYEKL. There are 14 residues in the CDR3. This CDR3 reads CASSPPNDIYEQFF. The CDR3 DNA follows: TGCGCCAGCAGCCCACCCAACGACATATATGAGCAGTTCTTC.

This clonotype has only a few counts. The genes are TRBV20-1 and TRBJ2-7, with D tentatively TRBD2 (7 bases). The CDR3 has 16 residues. Germline loops: CDR1 DFQATT, CDR2 SNEGSKA (reference sequence). The V gene lost 0 bases and the J gene lost 2 bases, with 17 bases spanning the gap. CDR3 bases: TGCAGTGCTAGAGACGTGCAGGACAGCGGGGCCTACGAGCAGTACTTC. The encoded protein is CSARDVQDSGAYEQYF.

In its sample, this clonotype was seen a few times. This rearrangement joins TRBV6-5 to TRBJ1-5; D uncertain. Trimming took off 4 bases at V and 11 bases at J, with 12 bases between the two ends. Germline V CDR1 and CDR2: MNHEY, SVGAGI. This CDR3 has 12 amino acids. The CDR3 DNA reads TGTGCCAGCAGTTTGACCGGCGGGTCCCAGCATTTT. This encodes CASSLTGGSQHF.